This entry describes one T cell receptor beta chain. It was RNA transcripts that yielded the amplified TCR beta CDR3 regions. The HTBI primer set served for first-round RT-PCR of the TCR CDR3. TCRdb passed the multiplex PCR reads through MiXCR, listing each CDR3 protein once. The table has some 300,000 distinct CDR3 sequences, approximately 14% seen once. This sample is part of a study of T cells in Graves' hyperthyroidism and ophthalmopathy. Trimming took off 2 bases at V and 7 bases at J, with 17 bases between the two ends. Germline V gene data show CDR1 as MGHRA and CDR2 as YSYEKL. CDR3 length: 16 residues.

The gene calls are TRBV4-1 and TRBJ2-2, with D possibly being TRBD2 (5 bases). The TCR sequence derives from a woman aged 40 to 50 with Graves' hyperthyroidism. Sequencing was carried out using blood. The CDR3 spells CASSQFTPGVGGELFF. The CDR3 coding sequence is TGCGCCAGCAGCCAATTCACCCCCGGGGTGGGCGGGGAGCTGTTTTTT.